This is a list of T cell receptor beta chains from one sample in a study of technical replicates of blood from a few donors. Only in-frame clones appear in the TCRdb table, and some are missing; sequencing was by immunoSEQ multiplex PCR. This sample has more than 60,000 clones, with just under 95% found just once. Sequenced: T cells isolated from PBMCs. The origin of the receptors is a human donor in good health. Both conserved end residues are part of each CDR3. A D gene is named only where the DNA matches it firmly. The size entry is marked missing in some rows and otherwise reads once, few, many or a size class.

size,V,J,D,length,DNA,CDR3
-,TRBV29-1,TRBJ2-7,-,15,TGCAGCGTAGTGGACAGCCCCCATTGGGGATACGAGCAGTACTTC,CSVVDSPHWGYEQYF
-,TRBV5-1,TRBJ2-5,-,13,TGCGCCAGCACCGGGGGAAGAGAAGAGACCCAGTACTTC,CASTGGREETQYF
-,TRBV7-6,TRBJ2-1,TRBD2,12,TGTGCCAGCAGCTGGGGGGGGGATGAGCAGTTCTTC,CASSWGGDEQFF
once,TRBV6-5,TRBJ2-7,-,12,TGTGCCAGCAGCGGACACATATACGAGCAGTACTTC,CASSGHIYEQYF
-,TRBV5-1,TRBJ2-1,TRBD2,14,TGCGCCAGCAGTTCAAGCGGGACGGACAATGAGCAGTTCTTC,CASSSSGTDNEQFF
-,TRBV7-3,TRBJ1-1,-,14,TGTGCCAGCAGCTTAACCGGGGGAAACACTGAAGCTTTCTTT,CASSLTGGNTEAFF
-,TRBV11-3,TRBJ1-1,-,14,TGTGCCAGCAGCTTAGCTCCCCAGTCCACTGAAGCTTTCTTT,CASSLAPQSTEAFF
-,TRBV11-3,TRBJ1-1,-,15,TGTGCCAGCACCCCCCTACAGGGTCGTAACACTGAAGCTTTCTTT,CASTPLQGRNTEAFF
-,TRBV6-1,TRBJ2-2,-,14,TGTGCCAGCAATAGAAGGCGGGCAACCGGGGAGCTGTTTTTT,CASNRRRATGELFF
once,TRBV30,TRBJ2-5,-,13,TGTGCCTGGACTCGGGGGAGAGAAGAGACCCAGTACTTC,CAWTRGREETQYF
once,TRBV15,TRBJ2-7,TRBD2,16,TGTGCCACCAGCGGGGGTCCGGGACTAGGAAGTTACGAGCAGTACTTC,CATSGGPGLGSYEQYF
-,TRBV15,TRBJ1-4,-,16,TGTGCCACCAGCAGAGATCGGGACTCGAGGGGAGAAAAACTGTTTTTT,CATSRDRDSRGEKLFF
-,TRBV2,TRBJ1-2,TRBD1,15,TGTGCCAGCAGTGAAGCTGTGGGACAGAACTATGGCTACACCTTC,CASSEAVGQNYGYTF
-,TRBV6-5,TRBJ2-7,TRBD1,16,TGTGCCAGCAGTTACTCCCCAGACACAGGGGAACACGAGCAGTACTTC,CASSYSPDTGEHEQYF
-,TRBV2,TRBJ2-2,-,16,TGTGCCAGCAGGGAGGCAGATTTATCGAACACCGGGGAGCTGTTTTTT,CASREADLSNTGELFF
-,TRBV5-4,TRBJ2-7,-,13,TGTGCCAGCAGCTTGGACAGTCCCTACGAGCAGTACTTC,CASSLDSPYEQYF
-,TRBV10-3,TRBJ2-7,TRBD1,15,TGTGCCACCCATACACCGGGACAGGGGGTCAACGAGCAGTACTTC,CATHTPGQGVNEQYF
-,TRBV7-3,TRBJ1-1,TRBD1,14,TGTGCCAGCAGCTCCTGGACAGGGGGCACTGAAGCTTTCTTT,CASSSWTGGTEAFF
-,TRBV4-2,TRBJ2-6,-,16,TGTGCCAGCAGCCAAGTCGAAAGCAGGGGGGCCAACGTCCTGACTTTC,CASSQVESRGANVLTF
-,TRBV7-2,TRBJ2-1,TRBD2,16,TGTGCCAGCAGCCCACTAGGACTAGCGGGATACAATGAGCAGTTCTTC,CASSPLGLAGYNEQFF
-,TRBV6-5,TRBJ1-3,TRBD1,15,TGTGCCAGCAGTTATATCAGGGGGCTGGAAAACACCATATATTTT,CASSYIRGLENTIYF
once,TRBV7-2,TRBJ2-7,TRBD2,15,TGTGCCAGCAGCGTAGAGGGTAGCGGGATTTACGAGCAGTACTTC,CASSVEGSGIYEQYF
-,TRBV29-1,TRBJ1-2,-,10,TGCAGCGTTGATGTATTCGGCTACACCTTC,CSVDVFGYTF
few,TRBV27,TRBJ1-5,-,17,TGTGCCAGCAGTTTAGGGGCAGGGACACTCGGAGCTCAGCCCCAGCATTTT,CASSLGAGTLGAQPQHF
-,TRBV5-1,TRBJ2-7,-,13,TGCGCCAGCAGCTTAACCAGGGGACACGAGCAGTACTTC,CASSLTRGHEQYF
once,TRBV20-1,TRBJ2-3,-,9,TGCACCGACAGTGATACGCAGTATTTT,CTDSDTQYF
-,TRBV27,TRBJ2-7,TRBD1,14,TGTGCCAGCAGTTTCGGGACAGCTCCCTACGAGCAGTACTTC,CASSFGTAPYEQYF
-,TRBV6-5,TRBJ2-3,TRBD2,13,TGTGCCAGCAGGGGGACTAGCAGTTATACGCAGTATTTT,CASRGTSSYTQYF
-,TRBV16,TRBJ2-7,-,14,TGTGCCAGCAGCCAATCGGGCAGGGTGGGCGAGCAGTACTTC,CASSQSGRVGEQYF
-,TRBV5-1,TRBJ2-1,-,16,TGCGCCAGCAGAACCCTCCCAGGTAGCTCCTACAATGAGCAGTTCTTC,CASRTLPGSSYNEQFF
-,TRBV7-2,TRBJ2-7,TRBD1,15,TGTGCCAGCAGCTCAGGGGACAGGGGGCGCAACGAGCAGTACTTC,CASSSGDRGRNEQYF
-,TRBV7-2,TRBJ2-6,-,15,TGTGCCAGCAGCTTGGGGGGATCTGGGGCCAACGTCCTGACTTTC,CASSLGGSGANVLTF
-,TRBV27,TRBJ2-7,-,13,TGTGCCAGCAGCCCCGGTCCAACCTACGAGCAGTACTTC,CASSPGPTYEQYF
-,TRBV6-5,TRBJ2-7,TRBD2,15,TGTGCCAGCAGCCCGACACTAGCGGGTGGTGACGAGCAGTACTTC,CASSPTLAGGDEQYF
-,TRBV6-5,TRBJ1-1,-,13,TGTGCCAGCAGTGTCGGGTGGGAGACTGAAGCTTTCTTT,CASSVGWETEAFF
-,TRBV19,TRBJ2-7,-,11,TGTGCCGCCCGGAGACAGTACGAGCAGTACTTC,CAARRQYEQYF
-,TRBV6-5,TRBJ1-2,TRBD1,14,TGTGCCAGCAGTCCGGACAGGGGGCCCTATGGCTACACCTTC,CASSPDRGPYGYTF
-,TRBV9,TRBJ2-3,-,16,TGTGCCAGCAGCGTAGGGTCGAGCGGGAGCACAGATACGCAGTATTTT,CASSVGSSGSTDTQYF
-,TRBV2,TRBJ2-7,TRBD1,14,TGTGCCAGCAGTGATTTACAGGGGACCTACGAGCAGTACTTC,CASSDLQGTYEQYF
-,TRBV14,TRBJ2-7,TRBD2,16,TGTGCCAGCAGCCAAGTTCTGACTAGCGGAACCTACGAGCAGTACTTC,CASSQVLTSGTYEQYF